The 10 T cell receptor beta chains presented below share a single source sample, sequenced in a study of tumor and adjacent non-tumor tissue in lung cancer. TCRbeta libraries were built with three rounds of nested PCR, modified from ARM-PCR. TCRdb itself ran the multiplex PCR reads through MiXCR, one entry per CDR3 protein. The table has some 95,000 distinct CDR3 sequences, approximately 80% seen once. No cell sorting was done before RNA was extracted from the tissue. This non-tumor lung sample came from over 3 cm beyond the tumor edge. Sample: distant non-tumor lung tissue. Receptors originate from a man aged 55 to 70 with small cell lung cancer.

This chain uses TRBV20-1 with TRBJ2-1; D remains ambiguous. Germline V gene data show CDR1 as DFQATT and CDR2 as SNEGSKA (reference sequence). This CDR3 has 14 residues. V shed 0 bases and J shed 5 bases, with 11 bases lying between them. CDR3 sequence reads: CSAREGPNDNEQFF. Here the CDR3 DNA reads TGCAGTGCTAGAGAGGGTCCAAACGACAATGAGCAGTTCTTC.

On this clonotype itself: This sequence may be a read error, since a much larger clone differs from it by one base. The V call is TRBV6-5, the J call TRBJ1-2; D not certain. From germline, CDR1 is MNHEY and CDR2 SVGAGI. The CDR3 runs 12 residues. The CDR3 region has the DNA TGTGTCAGCAGTTGCCTGGGCGGTGGCTACACCTTC. This translates into CVSSCLGGGYTF.

As to this clonotype: This may be a read error: a much more frequent sequence differs by one nucleotide. V gene TRBV20-1 combines with J gene TRBJ2-5, with 9 bases fitting TRBD1. Germline-derived CDR1 and CDR2 are DFQATT and SNEGSKA (reference sequence). The CDR3 runs 16 residues. The CDR3 DNA sequence: TGCAGTTCTAGAGATACAGGGGGCCCGTACCAAGAGACCCAGTACTTC. This sequence encodes CSSRDTGGPYQETQYF.

This chain links TRBV29-1 with TRBJ2-2, with 10 nucleotides matching TRBD2. The CDR3 runs to 16 residues. Germline trimming cut 5 bases from V and 1 base from J; bases unmatched to any gene: 7. Germline-derived CDR1 and CDR2 are SQVTM and ANQGSEA. CDR3 coding DNA: TGCAGCGTTTTGGTAGCGGGAGGTGTGAACACCGGGGAGCTGTTTTTT. Translation gives CSVLVAGGVNTGELFF.

Remarks on this clonotype: The missing conserved phenylalanine or tryptophan at the end of this CDR3 makes a read error likely. This chain links TRBV12-3 or TRBV12-4 with TRBJ2-1; 11 bases agree with TRBD2. This CDR3 comprises 15 residues. The CDR3 loop reads CARSRTSGSHNEQFL. In nucleotides, the CDR3 is TGTGCCCGCAGCCGCACTAGCGGGAGTCACAATGAGCAGTTCTTG.

This clonotype was seen a handful of times. Since a much larger clone is just one base distant, this may be a read error. The chain recombines TRBV20-1 with TRBJ2-7; D is tentatively TRBD1 or TRBD2 (5 bases each). CDR1 and CDR2 (germline): DFQATT, SNEGSKA (reference sequence). The CDR3 extends over 14 amino acids. The CDR3 loop is CSASPGAMGIERYF. In nucleotides, the CDR3 is TGCAGTGCTAGCCCCGGGGCCATGGGGATCGAGCGGTACTTC.

As regards this clonotype: Relative to the germline gene, one junction end is altered; a read error may explain this. V and J are TRBV6-1 and TRBJ1-1, with unresolved D. This CDR3 contains 17 residues. Germline V gene sequence: CDR1 MNHNS, CDR2 SASEGT. The CDR3: CAGSDVSGDMGNTEAFF. The CDR3 coding sequence is TGTGCCGGCAGTGATGTATCCGGTGACATGGGGAACACTGAAGCTTTCTTT.

Regarding this clonotype: No conserved phenylalanine or tryptophan ends this CDR3, so it is likely a read error. The chain employs TRBV4-1 and TRBJ2-1; D may match TRBD1 or TRBD2 (5 bases each). Germline V gene data show CDR1 as MGHRA and CDR2 as YSYEKL. CDR3 length equals 17 residues. Deletions cut 0 bases from V and 13 bases from J, with 25 bases between. CDR3 sequence: CASSQDTTPQGARSQFL. CDR3 nucleotides: TGCGCCAGCAGCCAAGACACGACCCCCCAGGGAGCACGCTCTCAGTTCCTC.

This clonotype was picked up one time. The chain combines TRBV11-3 with TRBJ2-5; 10 bases fit TRBD1. The CDR3 extends over 15 amino acids. Per the germline V gene, CDR1 is SGHNT and CDR2 is YENEEA. DNA of the CDR3: TGTGTCATCAGTTCCTGGACAGGGGGATTGGTGACCCAGTACTTC. This translates into CVISSWTGGLVTQYF.

The chain combines TRBV6-1 with TRBJ2-7, with D maybe TRBD1 (5 bases). The CDR3 has 13 amino acids. From germline, CDR1 is MNHNS and CDR2 SASEGT. CDR3 coding DNA: TGTGACAGCAGTGAAGCGCAGGGTCGTGAGCAGTACGTC. This translates into CDSSEAQGREQYV.